The following is a TCR beta chain sequence with its context. What it binds is not known. The read is 3 residues too short to cover the CDR3 end, so that end is filled in from the germline J gene. HPV was found by MY09/MY11 PCR and dot-blot genotyping. This record comes from a study of T cells in women clearing cervical HPV infection. Germline assignment: CDR1 SGHNT and CDR2 YYREEE (reference sequence). Trimming removed 0 bases from V and 5 bases from J; junction bases left unmatched: 2. The CDR3 runs to 15 residues. Only in-frame clones appear in the TCRdb table, and some are missing; sequencing was by immunoSEQ multiplex PCR. In total, the table holds some 30,000 clones. Whole-study results and caveats: TRBV6-7 relative abundance averaged 0.11% in cases and about 0.17% in controls.

The receptor was derived from a woman between 18 and 69 years old with a cervical HPV16 infection that either progressed to CIN3+ or cleared (not recorded which). The chain joins TRBV5-4 to TRBJ1-4; 9 nucleotides line up with TRBD1. Material: blood buffy coat. Partial CDR3 DNA: TGTGCCAGCAGCTTGGCCGGGACAGGGAATGAAAAA. Translated, it gives CASSLAGTGNEK. The full CDR3 protein is CASSLAGTGNEKLFF.